This TCR beta chain was recorded in a study of blood T cell repertoires in COVID-19. Background on the study: Samples representing acute and convalescent COVID-19 were sourced from the United States, Italy and Spain.

CDR1 and CDR2 from the germline V gene are ENHRY and SYGVKD. Trimming pared 0 bases from V and 0 bases from J, leaving 11 bases between. This CDR3 is 16 amino acids long. Profiling relied on immunoSEQ multiplex PCR, and the TCRdb table lists in-frame clones only, not all of them. The sample includes 190,000 or so clones, less than 95% of them seen just once. The specimen was peripheral blood. The origin of this receptor is a man aged 30 to 39 with COVID-19, enrolled during active disease. This rearrangement joins TRBV10-3 to TRBJ1-1, with a possible D match to TRBD1 (5 bases). This CDR3 is CAISESYDRMNTEAFF. The CDR3, as DNA: TGTGCCATCAGTGAGTCGTACGACAGAATGAACACTGAAGCTTTCTTT.